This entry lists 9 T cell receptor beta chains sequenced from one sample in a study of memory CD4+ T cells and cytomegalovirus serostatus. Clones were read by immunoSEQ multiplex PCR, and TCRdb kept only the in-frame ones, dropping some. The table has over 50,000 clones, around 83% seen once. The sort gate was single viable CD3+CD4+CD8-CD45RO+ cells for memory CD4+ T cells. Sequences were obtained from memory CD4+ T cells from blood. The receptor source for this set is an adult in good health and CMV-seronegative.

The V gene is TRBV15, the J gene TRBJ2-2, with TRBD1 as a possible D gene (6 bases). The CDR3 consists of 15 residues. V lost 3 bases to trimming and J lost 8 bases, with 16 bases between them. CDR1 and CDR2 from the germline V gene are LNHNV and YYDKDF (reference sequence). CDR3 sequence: CATSRGAWGQGELFF. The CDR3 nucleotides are TGTGCCACCAGCAGGGGGGCCTGGGGGCAGGGGGAGCTGTTTTTT.

This CDR3 is CASSLRDPNYGYTF. The DNA of the CDR3 is TGTGCCAGCAGCTTGCGGGACCCTAACTATGGCTACACCTTC. The rearrangement links TRBV5-6 to TRBJ1-2; maybe TRBD1 (5 bases). This CDR3 region has 14 residues. The V gene lost 1 base and the J gene lost 0 bases, with 7 bases spanning the gap. CDR1 and CDR2 (germline): SGHDT, YYEEEE.

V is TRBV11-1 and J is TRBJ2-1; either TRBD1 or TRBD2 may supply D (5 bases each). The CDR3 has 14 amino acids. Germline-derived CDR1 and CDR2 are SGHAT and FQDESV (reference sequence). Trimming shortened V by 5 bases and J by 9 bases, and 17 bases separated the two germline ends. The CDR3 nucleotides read TGTGCCAGCAGCGTCGCCTTGGGGCGGGCTGAGCAGTTCTTC. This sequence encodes CASSVALGRAEQFF.

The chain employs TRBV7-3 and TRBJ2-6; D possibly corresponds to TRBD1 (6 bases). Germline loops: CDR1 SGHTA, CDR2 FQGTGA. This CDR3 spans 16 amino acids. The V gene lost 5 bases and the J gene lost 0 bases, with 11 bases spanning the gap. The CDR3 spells CASSARQVSGANVLTF. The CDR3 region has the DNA TGTGCCAGCAGCGCCCGACAGGTCTCTGGGGCCAACGTCCTGACTTTC.

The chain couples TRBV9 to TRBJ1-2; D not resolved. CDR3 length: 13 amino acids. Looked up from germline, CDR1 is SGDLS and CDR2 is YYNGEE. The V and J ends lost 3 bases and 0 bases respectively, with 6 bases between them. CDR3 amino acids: CASSAGANYGYTF. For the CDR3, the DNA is TGTGCCAGCAGCGCGGGCGCTAACTATGGCTACACCTTC.

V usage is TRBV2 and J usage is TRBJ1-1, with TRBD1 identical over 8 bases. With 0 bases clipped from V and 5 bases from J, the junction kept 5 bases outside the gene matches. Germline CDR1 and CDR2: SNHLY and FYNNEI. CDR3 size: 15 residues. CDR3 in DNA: TGTGCCAGCAGTGAAGCAGGCAGGGGGCGGACTGAAGCTTTCTTT. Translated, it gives CASSEAGRGRTEAFF.

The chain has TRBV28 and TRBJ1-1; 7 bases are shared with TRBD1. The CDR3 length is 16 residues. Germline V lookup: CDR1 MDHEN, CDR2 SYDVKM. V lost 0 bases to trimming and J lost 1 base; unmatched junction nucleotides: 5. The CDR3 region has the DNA TGTGCCAGCAGTTTATGGCTAGGGGGCGGGAACACTGAAGCTTTCTTT. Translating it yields CASSLWLGGGNTEAFF.

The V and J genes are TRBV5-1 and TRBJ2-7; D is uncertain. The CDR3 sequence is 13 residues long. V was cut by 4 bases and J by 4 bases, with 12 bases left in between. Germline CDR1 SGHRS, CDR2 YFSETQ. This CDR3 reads CASSPGTLYEQYF. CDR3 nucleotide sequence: TGCGCCAGCAGCCCCGGCACCTTGTACGAGCAGTACTTC.

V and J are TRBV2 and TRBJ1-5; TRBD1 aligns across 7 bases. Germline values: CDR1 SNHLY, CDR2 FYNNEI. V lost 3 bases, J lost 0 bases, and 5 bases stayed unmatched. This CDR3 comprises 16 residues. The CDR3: CASSDGRGNSNQPQHF. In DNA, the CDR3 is TGTGCCAGCAGTGATGGCAGGGGGAATAGCAATCAGCCCCAGCATTTT. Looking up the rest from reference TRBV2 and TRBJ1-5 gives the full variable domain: EPEVTQTPSHQVTQMGQEVILRCVPISNHLYFYWYRQILGQKVEFLVSFYNNEISEKSEIFDDQFSVERPDGSNFTLKIRSTKLEDSAMYFCASSDGRGNSNQPQHFGDGTRLSIL.